These 11 T cell receptor beta chains came from one sample sequenced in a study of tumor and adjacent non-tumor tissue in lung cancer. A modified ARM-PCR protocol with three rounds of nested PCR amplified TCRbeta. TCRdb called the multiplex PCR reads again in MiXCR, with one record for every CDR3 protein. The sample carries roughly 90,000 distinct CDR3 sequences, 76% recorded once. RNA was extracted from bulk tissue without any cell sorting. This non-tumor lung sample came from over 3 cm beyond the tumor edge. The sample was distant non-tumor lung tissue. The receptor set was obtained from a woman between 45 and 65 years old with non-small cell lung cancer.

Turning to this clonotype: A read error may account for a junction end that differs from germline. This sequence joins TRBV5-1 and TRBJ1-5; D unclear. Germline V gene sequence: CDR1 SGHRS, CDR2 YFSETQ. The CDR3 totals 15 residues. This CDR3 reads CAGSWFPDSNQPQHF. Here the CDR3 DNA reads TGCGCCGGCAGCTGGTTCCCTGATAGCAATCAGCCCCAGCATTTT. Looking up the rest from reference TRBV5-1 and TRBJ1-5 gives the full variable domain: KAGVTQTPRYLIKTRGQQVTLSCSPISGHRSVSWYQQTPGQGLQFLFEYFSETQRNKGNFPGRFSGRQFSNSRSEMNVSTLELGDSALYLCAGSWFPDSNQPQHFGDGTRLSIL.

Points on this clonotype: A read error may be the cause here, since a much bigger clone is one base away. CDR3 nucleotide sequence: TGTGCCAGGAGCCCACCGGACGGATACACCTACGAGCAGTACTTC. It specifies CARSPPDGYTYEQYF. The chain has TRBV7-9 and TRBJ2-7; D not certain. V dropped 9 bases and J dropped 2 bases, with 20 bases sitting between them. The CDR3 is 15 amino acids. Germline CDR1 reads SEHNR; CDR2 reads FQNEAQ (reference sequence).

Regarding this clonotype: Without the conserved terminal phenylalanine or tryptophan, this CDR3 likely stems from a read error. It is unclear where the CDR3 begins or ends on the DNA, so no DNA is shown, and the CDR3 is as TCRdb lists it. The chain employs TRBV28 and TRBJ1-1; TRBD1, the D gene given by the table, was not confirmed from the DNA. Germline CDR1 MDHEN, CDR2 SYDVKM. Ends included, the CDR3 has 18 residues. CDR3 amino acids: CASSLHPGSTGIDTEAIS.

Points on this clonotype: One junction end disagrees with the germline gene, perhaps due to a read error. This sequence joins TRBV6-6 and TRBJ1-1; the D is unclear. The CDR3 is made up of 12 amino acids. Germline values: CDR1 MNHNY, CDR2 SVGAGI (reference sequence). The CDR3 spells CDSISSWSEAFF. CDR3 bases: TGTGACAGCATTTCCTCCTGGTCTGAAGCTTTCTTT.

Only a few counts were recorded for this clonotype. Being one base from a much bigger clone, this may be a read error. The rearrangement links TRBV7-9 to TRBJ2-1; D might be TRBD2 (5 bases). The V gene lost 2 bases and the J gene lost 3 bases, with 11 bases spanning the gap. CDR1 and CDR2 (germline): SEHNR, FQNEAQ (reference sequence). CDR3 length: 15 amino acids. DNA for the CDR3: TGTGCCAGCAGCTTACAAGCTAGCAACTACAATGAGCAGTTCTTC. This sequence encodes CASSLQASNYNEQFF.

The rearrangement links TRBV11-2 to TRBJ2-3; D is perhaps TRBD1 or TRBD2 (5 bases each). The CDR3 covers 16 residues. V was shortened by 5 bases and J by 2 bases, with 17 bases between the two germline ends. CDR1 SGHAT and CDR2 FQNNGV come from the germline V gene. The CDR3: CASSETGGGITDTQYF. CDR3 nucleotide sequence: TGTGCCAGCAGCGAGACTGGTGGGGGTATCACAGATACGCAGTATTTT.

The rearrangement links TRBV11-2 to TRBJ2-3; D is ambiguous. The closer fit of TRBJ1-5 to the DNA end suggests the J call may be wrong. Germline values: CDR1 SGHAT, CDR2 FQNNGV. The CDR3 extends over 13 amino acids. The CDR3 reads CASSLGSKDAQHF. The DNA of the CDR3 is TGTGCCAGCAGCTTAGGGTCGAAGGATGCGCAGCATTTT.

As concerns this clonotype: One junction end does not reproduce the germline sequence, and a read error may be involved. V usage is TRBV11-2 and J usage is TRBJ1-5; perhaps TRBD1 as D (6 bases). Germline loops: CDR1 SGHAT, CDR2 FQNNGV. The CDR3 has 15 amino acids. CDR3 protein: CPSSLSYRDNQSQHF. The CDR3 DNA reads as TGTCCCAGCAGTCTCTCCTACAGGGACAATCAGTCCCAGCATTTT.

On this clonotype: Being one base from a much bigger clone, this may be a read error. As DNA, the CDR3 is TGTGCCGGCAGCTTGAAAGGGACTAAAAACATTCAGTACTTC. Translation: CAGSLKGTKNIQYF. The rearrangement joins TRBV5-4 to TRBJ2-4; D is perhaps TRBD2 (6 bases). CDR1 is SGHNT and CDR2 is YYREEE in the germline V gene (reference sequence). CDR3 size: 14 residues.

This clonotype was detected many times. The chain joins TRBV6-6 to TRBJ2-7, with 8 bases that match TRBD1. The CDR3 consists of 15 residues. Germline CDR1 MNHNY, CDR2 SVGAGI (reference sequence). Unmatched junction bases numbered 13, after V lost 6 bases and J lost 6 bases. CDR3: CASSRTGQGTGEQYF. Here the CDR3 DNA reads TGTGCCAGCAGCCGCACCGGACAGGGAACGGGCGAGCAGTACTTC.

For this clonotype: At one of its ends the junction is not consistent with the germline gene, which may arise from a read error. The chain combines TRBV29-1 with TRBJ2-3, with a possible D match to TRBD1 (6 bases). Germline V gene sequence: CDR1 SQVTM, CDR2 ANQGSEA. The CDR3 runs to 20 residues. The CDR3 coding sequence is TGCAGTGTTGAAGATCTAGAAGGGTGGACAGTAGGGTTTGGCACAGATAGACAGTATTTT. This codes for CSVEDLEGWTVGFGTDRQYF.